Each of the 19 T cell receptor beta chains below was sequenced from the same sample in a study of cytomegalovirus exposure and HLA in healthy donors (dated by TCRdb to about 2017). Libraries came from the immunoSEQ multiplex PCR assay. For the multiplex PCR, a mixture combining 60 forward primers for TCR Vbeta segments and 13 reverse primers for TCR Jbeta segments was used. Drawn from immuneACCESS, this table holds only the in-frame rearrangements with V and J called that TCRdb kept. Clones are partly lost; checked studies trace under half to an unresolved V gene and leave the rest unexplained. This sample has around 140,000 clones in its table, and around four fifths of those were observed once. The leading ten clones occupy 2.5% to 3% of the sample. Sequencing was performed on PBMCs. The receptors come from a female donor in good health and CMV-seronegative.

The chain couples TRBV7-2 to TRBJ2-7; a possible D gene is TRBD2 (6 bases). This CDR3 is 16 amino acids long. Germline-derived CDR1 and CDR2 are SGHTA and FQGNSA. Between the trimmed V and J ends, which lost 1 base and 6 bases, there was a span of 19 bases. The CDR3 sequence: CASSLVGPRTGGEQYF. Written as DNA, the CDR3 is TGTGCCAGCAGCTTAGTCGGTCCCAGAACCGGGGGCGAGCAGTACTTC.

Here the CDR3 reads CASSLEGQGLFNSPLHF. In DNA, the CDR3 is TGTGCCAGCAGCTTAGAAGGACAGGGGCTATTTAATTCACCCCTCCACTTT. V gene TRBV7-2 combines with J gene TRBJ1-6, with 9 bases aligning to TRBD1. Germline V lookup: CDR1 SGHTA, CDR2 FQGNSA. CDR3 length equals 17 residues. V gave up 1 base and J gave up 6 bases; unmatched junction bases: 7.

The V gene is TRBV5-1, the J gene TRBJ2-1; D perhaps matches TRBD1 (7 bases). Germline CDR1 reads SGHRS; CDR2 reads YFSETQ. The CDR3 has 15 amino acids. Deletions cut 7 bases from V and 1 base from J, with 15 bases between. CDR3 bases: TGCGCCAGCCGTCCAGGGGGGACTTCCTACAATGAGCAGTTCTTC. This translates into CASRPGGTSYNEQFF.

Points on this clone: One junction end disagrees with the germline gene, perhaps due to a read error. The gene calls are TRBV19 and TRBJ1-2, with D hard to call. The CDR3 loop spans 17 amino acids. From germline, CDR1 is LNHDA and CDR2 SQIVND (reference sequence). The CDR3 here is CASSIDHAATPNYGYPF. In DNA form, the CDR3 reads TGTGCCAGTAGTATAGATCACGCGGCTACTCCTAACTATGGCTACCCCTTC.

This chain joins TRBV28 and TRBJ2-1; TRBD1 matches at 8 bases. Germline-derived CDR1 and CDR2 are MDHEN and SYDVKM. The length of the CDR3 is 14 residues. Here the CDR3 reads CAVPGGSSYNEQFF. Here the CDR3 DNA reads TGTGCTGTGCCAGGGGGCAGCTCCTACAATGAGCAGTTCTTC.

This clone has more than one count but fewer than ten. V gene TRBV2 combines with J gene TRBJ1-3; D may be TRBD1 (5 bases). The CDR3 is made up of 13 amino acids. Germline V gene data show CDR1 as SNHLY and CDR2 as FYNNEI. Trimming shortened V by 6 bases and J by 0 bases, and 6 bases separated the two germline ends. The chain's CDR3 is CASRGGSGNTIYF. The CDR3 DNA is TGTGCCAGCAGGGGGGGCTCTGGAAACACCATATATTTT.

This clone is deemed medium-sized (0.01 to 0.1%). This chain connects TRBV2 to TRBJ1-1; 8 nucleotides line up with TRBD1. The CDR3 length is 13 residues. Looked up from germline, CDR1 is SNHLY and CDR2 is FYNNEI. The CDR3 DNA sequence: TGTGCAGCAGGGGGCAGGGAGAACACTGAAGCTTTCTTT. The encoded protein is CAAGGRENTEAFF.

This clone was recorded once. The rearrangement uses TRBV6-5 and TRBJ2-7; tentatively, D is TRBD2 (5 bases). The CDR3 spans 13 residues. CDR1 is MNHEY, CDR2 SVGAGI, per germline. Trimming stripped 5 bases from V and 5 bases from J, with 13 bases between. CDR3 protein: CASSPSGVDEQYF. The CDR3 bases are TGTGCCAGCAGTCCCTCCGGGGTGGACGAGCAGTACTTC.

In its sample, this clone was seen once. V is TRBV7-9 and J is TRBJ2-7; D perhaps matches TRBD2 (7 bases). The CDR3 spans 14 residues. Trimming removed 1 base at V and 7 bases at J, with 14 bases between. Germline CDR1 and CDR2: SEHNR and FQNEAQ (reference sequence). CDR3 bases: TGTGCCAGCAGCTTAGTCAGGGGAGCGGGAGAGCAGTACTTC. As protein: CASSLVRGAGEQYF.

V and J are TRBV7-8 and TRBJ2-1, with TRBD1 matching over 9 bases. With V trimmed by 1 base and J by 10 bases, 8 bases remained unmatched. The CDR3 contains 15 residues. Germline V lookup: CDR1 SGHVS, CDR2 FQNEAQ. This chain's CDR3 is CASSLVYGTGIEQFF. The CDR3 DNA is TGTGCCAGCAGCTTAGTGTATGGGACAGGGATAGAGCAGTTCTTC. Full variable domain (remainder filled in from reference TRBV7-8 and TRBJ2-1): GAGVSQSPRYKVAKRGQDVALRCDPISGHVSLFWYQQALGQGPEFLTYFQNEAQLDKSGLPSDRFFAERPEGSVSTLKIQRTQQEDSAVYLCASSLVYGTGIEQFFGPGTRLTVL.

This rearrangement joins TRBV19 to TRBJ2-7; the match to TRBD2 covers 11 bases. The CDR3 consists of 15 residues. CDR1 is LNHDA, CDR2 SQIVND, per germline (reference sequence). After removal of 3 bases from V and 1 base from J, the junction contained 2 bases not matched to a gene. The CDR3 DNA is TGTGCCAGTAGTATTGGGACTAGCGGTTCCTACGAGCAGTACTTC. It translates to CASSIGTSGSYEQYF.

V gene TRBV27 combines with J gene TRBJ1-5; 8 bases are shared with TRBD1. Losses at the gene ends were 5 bases for V and 0 bases for J; bases not matched to a gene: 9. The CDR3 has 17 residues. The germline V gene encodes CDR1 MNHEY and CDR2 SMNVEV (reference sequence). CDR3 nucleotides: TGTGCCAGCAGTGTGACAGGGGTTGGCTCTAGCAATCAGCCCCAGCATTTT. Translation gives CASSVTGVGSSNQPQHF.

The chain carries TRBV29-1 and TRBJ2-1; TRBD1 aligns across 10 bases. The germline CDR1 and CDR2 sequences are SQVTM and ANQGSEA. Trimming at V came to 8 bases and at J to 15 bases, leaving 13 bases not matched to a gene. The CDR3 runs 12 residues. The CDR3 spells CSSGQGNGPGFF. The CDR3 DNA follows: TGCAGCTCGGGACAGGGGAATGGGCCCGGGTTCTTC.

The chain recombines TRBV6-5 with TRBJ2-7, with 9 bases identical to TRBD2. This CDR3 contains 15 residues. The V segment lost 6 bases and the J segment 1 base; nucleotides outside the gene matches: 7. The germline CDR1 and CDR2 sequences are MNHEY and SVGAGI. CDR3 protein: CASRNGREGSYEQYF. The CDR3 DNA reads as TGTGCCAGCAGAAACGGGCGGGAGGGATCCTACGAGCAGTACTTC.

This clone was detected only a few times. The V gene is TRBV7-2, the J gene TRBJ2-5; 7 positions agree with TRBD2. The CDR3 totals 13 residues. From germline, CDR1 is SGHTA and CDR2 FQGNSA. The V gene end was trimmed by 0 bases and the J gene end by 5 bases; junction bases not matched to a gene: 0. The DNA for the CDR3 is TGTGCCAGCAGCTTAGCGGGAGGGGAGACCCAGTACTTC. Its translation is CASSLAGGETQYF.

The chain carries TRBV19 and TRBJ2-1; perhaps TRBD2 as D (5 bases). This CDR3 spans 14 amino acids. The ends were cut back, 3 bases at V and 2 bases at J, with 8 bases in the middle. From germline, CDR1 is LNHDA and CDR2 SQIVND (reference sequence). The CDR3 sequence: CASSIAGAYNEQFF. The CDR3 DNA sequence: TGTGCCAGTAGTATTGCGGGCGCCTACAATGAGCAGTTCTTC.

V is TRBV5-4 and J is TRBJ2-2, with 9 bases aligning to TRBD2. CDR1 and CDR2 from the germline V gene are SGHNT and YYREEE (reference sequence). The CDR3 totals 16 residues. The ends lost 0 bases at V and 6 bases at J; junction bases unmatched: 6. The CDR3 DNA sequence: TGTGCCAGCAGCTTGGGGTCTAGCGGGATCCCCGGGGAGCTGTTTTTT. It translates to CASSLGSSGIPGELFF.

V and J are TRBV7-3 and TRBJ2-3; 7 nucleotides agree with TRBD2. This CDR3 is built from 15 residues. V gave up 2 bases and J gave up 3 bases; unmatched junction bases: 5. The germline V gene has CDR1 SGHTA and CDR2 FQGTGA. In DNA, the CDR3 is TGTGCCAGCAGCTTAGGGGCGGGAGTGACAGATACGCAGTATTTT. Amino acids: CASSLGAGVTDTQYF. Full variable domain (missing parts from reference TRBV7-3 and TRBJ2-3): GAGVSQTPSNKVTEKGKYVELRCDPISGHTALYWYRQSLGQGPEFLIYFQGTGAADDSGLPNDRFFAVRPEGSVSTLKIQRTERGDSAVYLCASSLGAGVTDTQYFGPGTRLTVL.

The genes are TRBV4-3 and TRBJ1-1, with D maybe TRBD1 (5 bases). CDR3 size: 14 residues. V was shortened by 1 base and J by 5 bases, with 11 bases between the two germline ends. Germline V gene sequence: CDR1 LGHNA, CDR2 YSLEER. The CDR3 loop reads CASSQVNGATEAFF. CDR3 sequence (DNA): TGCGCCAGCAGCCAAGTGAATGGGGCTACTGAAGCTTTCTTT.